A selection of T cell receptor beta chains follows, all from one sample in a study of blood T cell repertoires in COVID-19. This table comes from immunoSEQ multiplex PCR, and its TCRdb copy is limited to in-frame clones, with some not included. The repertoire consists of over 60,000 clones, with 89% occurring once and the leading ten covering around 9%. Sequenced: peripheral blood. These receptors were taken from an elderly man with acute or convalescent COVID-19. CDR3s include the opening cysteine and the closing phenylalanine or tryptophan.

V	J	CDR3
TRBV6-5	TRBJ1-1	CASTLRSTMNTEAFF
TRBV24-1	TRBJ2-2	CATAGQGNTGELFF
TRBV11-3	TRBJ1-2	CASSLIRDRAPWSHGYTF
TRBV5-1	TRBJ2-5	CASSFGQGGETQYF
TRBV19	TRBJ1-6	CASSFTDSPGASPLHF
TRBV5-1	TRBJ2-6	CASSFMSGANVLTF
TRBV29-1	TRBJ1-1	CSVERLGQNEAFF
TRBV29-1	TRBJ1-1	CSAEGNLNTEAFF
TRBV7-2	TRBJ2-1	CASSLRGGVSYNEQFF
TRBV18	TRBJ1-2	CASSPLRQGDYGYTF
TRBV30	TRBJ1-3	CAWRSHSSGNTIYF
TRBV19	TRBJ1-1	CASSTEQLTGNREAFF
TRBV12-5	TRBJ1-2	CASGLVPQSGGYTF
TRBV7-2	TRBJ1-3	CASSRDRVGNTIYF
TRBV6-1	TRBJ2-7	CASSDFTGTGSYEQYF
TRBV19	TRBJ2-3	CASSIAGYDTDTQYF
TRBV7-7	TRBJ2-5	CASSRLGTGLQETQYF
TRBV29-1	TRBJ2-7	CSVGHSYEQYF
TRBV10-2	TRBJ1-2	CASSELGQIYGYTF
TRBV5-1	TRBJ1-4	CASSLAGSANEKLFF
TRBV3-1/TRBV3-2	TRBJ2-3	CASSQAGTITDTQYF
TRBV2	TRBJ2-5	CASTWFSLETQYF
TRBV19	TRBJ1-2	CASSIGKGLYGYTF
TRBV19	TRBJ1-4	CASTQAGREKLFF
TRBV2	TRBJ2-3	CASSEALRDSGSDTQYF
TRBV3-1/TRBV3-2	TRBJ1-1	CASSRYGDRGTEAFF
TRBV12-3/TRBV12-4	TRBJ1-2	CASRPQGVGGYTF
TRBV19	TRBJ2-4	CASSIAGMVGNIQYF
TRBV2	TRBJ2-5	CASHGESQTQYF
TRBV18	TRBJ1-1	CASSPYGGTEAFF
TRBV30	TRBJ1-1	CAWSRRLSTTLNTEAFF
TRBV2	TRBJ1-3	CASSVRQAFSGNTIYF
TRBV6-5	TRBJ1-1	CASRSGPWEAFF